A single sample gave rise to the 32 T cell receptor beta chains below, sequenced in a study of blood T cell repertoires in COVID-19. The data were produced by immunoSEQ multiplex PCR, yet TCRdb's version contains in-frame clones alone and is incomplete. The top ten clones hold about 9.4% of a sample with about 98,000 clones, approximately 89% of them seen once. Sequences were obtained from peripheral blood. The receptor set was obtained from a man in his fifties with acute or convalescent COVID-19.

The chain combines TRBV4-2 with TRBJ2-1, with 11 bases fitting TRBD2. The CDR3 contains 16 residues. CDR1 and CDR2 from the germline V gene are LGHNA and YNFKEQ. V shed 1 base and J 6 bases; nucleotides not matched to a gene: 5. This chain's CDR3 is CASSQVASGRLNEQFF. In nucleotides, the CDR3 is TGTGCCAGCAGCCAAGTGGCTAGCGGGAGGCTCAATGAGCAGTTCTTC.

J is TRBJ1-1 and V is TRBV29-1; D gene unclear. V lost 6 bases and J lost 6, with 14 bases in between. This CDR3 has 12 residues. Germline values: CDR1 SQVTM, CDR2 ANQGSEA. CDR3 DNA sequence: TGCAGCGTCCTTACTGGACTTCCTGAAGCTTTCTTT. It yields the protein CSVLTGLPEAFF.

V gene TRBV4-2 combines with J gene TRBJ2-2; weak D call: TRBD2 (5 bases). Germline CDR1 reads LGHNA; CDR2 reads YNFKEQ. V shed 3 bases and J shed 5 bases, with 28 bases lying between them. This CDR3 is 20 amino acids long. The CDR3 nucleotides are TGTGCCAGCAGCCACGTCCGAACGGGGATAAGCGGAGAGAGGACCGGGGAGCTGTTTTTT. It translates to CASSHVRTGISGERTGELFF.

The chain couples TRBV4-1 to TRBJ1-1, with D possibly TRBD1 on 6 matching bases. Trimming shortened V by 3 bases and J by 7 bases, and 15 bases separated the two germline ends. The CDR3 spans 14 residues. Germline CDR1 reads MGHRA; CDR2 reads YSYEKL. CDR3 loop: CASSHVEGQIEAFF. The CDR3 bases are TGCGCCAGCAGCCACGTAGAAGGACAGATTGAAGCTTTCTTT.

This clone was recorded a few times. The J gene is TRBJ1-1, the V gene TRBV9, with 8 bases fitting TRBD1. Germline V gene sequence: CDR1 SGDLS, CDR2 YYNGEE. J was trimmed by 5 bases and V by 3 bases; bases with no gene match: 9. The CDR3 extends over 15 amino acids. In DNA form, the CDR3 reads TGTGCCAGCAGCGCGCATTCCAGGGGGCGGACTGAAGCTTTCTTT. It encodes CASSAHSRGRTEAFF.

The chain uses TRBV11-2 and TRBJ1-2; 7 bases agree with TRBD1. V trimming: 5 bases; J trimming: 4 bases; junction bases outside the gene matches: 19. CDR3 length: 18 residues. CDR1 and CDR2 from the germline V gene are SGHAT and FQNNGV. The CDR3 nucleotides are TGTGCCAGCAGCCCCCCCGACAGGGTCAGATTGGATCCCTATGGCTACACCTTC. Its translation: CASSPPDRVRLDPYGYTF.

The V gene is TRBV5-1, the J gene TRBJ2-7, with 9 bases lining up with TRBD1. Germline V gene data show CDR1 as SGHRS and CDR2 as YFSETQ. The CDR3 spans 15 residues. After removal of 5 bases from V and 2 bases from J, the junction contained 8 bases not matched to a gene. CDR3 nucleotides: TGCGCCAGCAGTCGGACAGGGGAGGGGACCTACGAGCAGTACTTC. It yields the protein CASSRTGEGTYEQYF.

This clone was seen just once. The chain has TRBV29-1 and TRBJ2-3; 7 nucleotides agree with TRBD2. J gave up 3 bases and V 5 bases, and 11 bases lay outside the gene matches. Germline V lookup: CDR1 SQVTM, CDR2 ANQGSEA. This CDR3 region has 15 residues. DNA for the CDR3: TGCAGCGTTTTGAATAGGCCTAGCGGAACAGATACGCAGTATTTT. This gives the protein CSVLNRPSGTDTQYF.

This chain joins TRBV18 and TRBJ1-5; weak D call: TRBD1 (5 bases). Germline V CDR1 and CDR2: KGHSH, LQKENI. The CDR3 loop spans 15 amino acids. V lost 3 bases and J lost 4, with 13 bases in between. DNA for the CDR3: TGTGCCAGCTCACCCGAGGGGCGGGGGAATCAGCCCCAGCATTTT. It translates to CASSPEGRGNQPQHF.

This clone is a singleton in its sample. The rearrangement uses TRBV4-1 and TRBJ1-5; D gene unclear. CDR3 length equals 17 residues. The germline V gene encodes CDR1 MGHRA and CDR2 YSYEKL. Trimming took off 5 bases at V and 2 bases at J, with 19 bases between the two ends. The chain's CDR3 is CASSSQPIEEGNQPQHF. In nucleotides, the CDR3 is TGCGCCAGCAGCTCTCAGCCCATTGAGGAGGGCAATCAGCCCCAGCATTTT.

CDR3 amino acids: CASSFGQGVSNTEAFF. Here the CDR3 DNA reads TGTGCCAGCAGTTTTGGACAGGGGGTGTCGAACACTGAAGCTTTCTTT. The V and J genes are TRBV6-5 and TRBJ1-1; 10 nucleotides agree with TRBD1. The CDR3 is 16 residues long. V dropped 4 bases and J dropped 1; count of bases not matched to a gene: 6. CDR1 and CDR2 (germline): MNHEY, SVGAGI.

The gene calls are TRBV6-5 and TRBJ2-2; weak D call: TRBD2 (5 bases). Germline lookup yields CDR1 MNHEY and CDR2 SVGAGI. Trimming took off 7 bases at V and 1 base at J, with 10 bases between the two ends. The CDR3 runs to 14 residues. CDR3 loop: CASKISVNTGELFF. CDR3 bases: TGTGCCAGCAAGATTAGCGTGAACACCGGGGAGCTGTTTTTT.

The genes are TRBV4-1 and TRBJ2-2; 12 bases line up with TRBD2. V trimming: 1 base; J trimming: 6 bases; junction bases outside the gene matches: 9. This CDR3 has 18 residues. From germline, CDR1 is MGHRA and CDR2 YSYEKL. The CDR3 region is CASSQGPLAGGRAGELFF. The CDR3 DNA follows: TGCGCCAGCAGCCAAGGCCCTCTAGCGGGAGGGCGAGCCGGGGAGCTGTTTTTT.

The chain couples TRBV3-1 (or the pseudogene TRBV3-2) to TRBJ1-2; D ambiguous. V dropped 4 bases and J dropped 8 bases, with 17 bases sitting between them. Germline CDR1 is LGHDT and CDR2 is YNNKEL (reference sequence). This CDR3 is built from 14 residues. The CDR3: CASSRHRRGGGYTF. CDR3 DNA: TGTGCCAGCAGCCGACACCGTCGGGGTGGAGGCTACACCTTC.

V gene TRBV7-9 combines with J gene TRBJ2-7; D possibly corresponds to TRBD1 (5 bases). Trimming stripped 3 bases from V and 3 bases from J, with 12 bases between. The CDR3 sequence is 14 residues long. Germline V lookup: CDR1 SEHNR, CDR2 FQNEAQ (reference sequence). The CDR3 here is CASSFKAGNYEQYF. The DNA of the CDR3 is TGTGCCAGCAGCTTTAAGGCAGGGAACTACGAGCAGTACTTC. Variable domain in full (rest from reference TRBV7-9 and TRBJ2-7): DTGVSQNPRHKITKRGQNVTFRCDPISEHNRLYWYRQTLGQGPEFLTYFQNEAQLEKSRLLSDRFSAERPKGSFSTLEIQRTEQGDSAMYLCASSFKAGNYEQYFGPGTRLTVT.

V gene TRBV27 combines with J gene TRBJ1-5, with D hard to call. Germline CDR1 reads MNHEY; CDR2 reads SMNVEV (reference sequence). This CDR3 comprises 8 residues. V lost 9 bases, J lost 11 bases, and 5 bases lay in between. CDR3 region: CASQTQHF. The CDR3 DNA sequence: TGTGCCAGTCAAACCCAGCATTTT.

J is TRBJ2-2 and V is TRBV3-1 (or the pseudogene TRBV3-2); 10 positions match TRBD2. Germline trimming cut 6 bases from V and 7 bases from J; bases unmatched to any gene: 8. CDR3 length equals 15 residues. The germline CDR1 and CDR2 sequences are LGHDT and YNNKEL (reference sequence). As DNA, the CDR3 is TGTGCCAGCAGGATTAGCGGGAGGAAAGTCGGGGAGCTGTTTTTT. This gives the protein CASRISGRKVGELFF.

The rearrangement joins TRBV23-1 to TRBJ2-7; TRBD2 matches at 9 bases. TRBV23-1 is reported as an ORF; its role is uncertain. The J segment lost 6 bases and the V segment lost 5 bases, leaving 20 bases of the junction unmatched. The CDR3 has 18 residues. DNA for the CDR3: TGCGCCAGCAGTTACCAGGGGGGTGTAATAGCGGGAGTAGGCGAGCAGTACTTC. Residues: CASSYQGGVIAGVGEQYF.

The chain has TRBV5-4 and TRBJ1-1; D not resolved. The CDR3 covers 13 residues. Germline assignment: CDR1 SGHNT and CDR2 YYREEE (reference sequence). The V gene lost 3 bases and the J gene lost 4 bases, with 10 bases spanning the gap. Here the CDR3 DNA reads TGTGCCAGCAGCTCGCCCGGGGTCACTGAAGCTTTCTTT. Its translation: CASSSPGVTEAFF.

The table lists this clone with a count of one. The genes are TRBV4-2 and TRBJ1-5; unclear D gene. The V and J ends lost 5 bases and 2 bases respectively, with 13 bases between them. The CDR3 extends over 15 amino acids. CDR1 and CDR2 (germline): LGHNA, YNFKEQ. CDR3 residues: CASSVSTDGNQPQHF. CDR3 nucleotides: TGTGCCAGCAGCGTGAGTACAGATGGCAATCAGCCCCAGCATTTT.

The V gene is TRBV18, the J gene TRBJ1-5; 7 bases map to TRBD1. The CDR3 sequence is 14 residues long. With V trimmed by 3 bases and J by 3 bases, 2 bases remained unmatched. From germline, CDR1 is KGHSH and CDR2 LQKENI. CDR3 sequence reads: CASSPTGPNQPQHF. CDR3 bases: TGTGCCAGCTCACCGACAGGGCCCAATCAGCCCCAGCATTTT. The variable domain in full, with the rest retrieved from reference TRBV18 and TRBJ1-5, is NAGVMQNPRHLVRRRGQEARLRCSPMKGHSHVYWYRQLPEEGLKFMVYLQKENIIDESGMPKERFSAEFPKEGPSILRIQQVVRGDSAAYFCASSPTGPNQPQHFGDGTRLSIL.

This clone is a singleton in its sample. The chain uses TRBV23-1 and TRBJ1-1; 9 nucleotides line up with TRBD1. TRBV23-1 is recorded as an ORF, its role being uncertain. V lost 0 bases and J lost 0; bases outside the gene matches: 17. The CDR3 runs 21 residues. CDR3 protein: CASSQSFNRGHGYRLNTEAFF. CDR3 sequence (DNA): TGCGCCAGCAGTCAATCGTTCAACAGGGGGCATGGATATCGATTGAACACTGAAGCTTTCTTT.

This clone was observed a single time. The chain carries TRBV9 and TRBJ1-6; maybe TRBD1 (5 bases). The germline gives CDR1 SGDLS, CDR2 YYNGEE. The V end lost 8 bases, the J end lost 7 bases, and 19 bases lay between the germline ends. This CDR3 region has 15 residues. This CDR3 reads CASTRQNSLNSPLHF. The CDR3 nucleotides read TGTGCCAGTACCCGACAGAATTCATTGAATTCACCCCTCCACTTT. Looking up the rest from reference TRBV9 and TRBJ1-6 gives the full variable domain: DSGVTQTPKHLITATGQRVTLRCSPRSGDLSVYWYQQSLDQGLQFLIQYYNGEERAKGNILERFSAQQFPDLHSELNLSSLELGDSALYFCASTRQNSLNSPLHFGNGTRLTVT.

The rearrangement joins TRBV5-1 to TRBJ1-6, with 7 bases matching TRBD1. The V gene end was trimmed by 4 bases and the J gene end by 7 bases; junction bases not matched to a gene: 11. This CDR3 spans 16 amino acids. The V gene's germline CDR1 is SGHRS and CDR2 YFSETQ. In DNA, the CDR3 is TGCGCCAGCAGCAGTACCCCGGGACAGCAAAATTCACCCCTCCACTTT. The encoded protein is CASSSTPGQQNSPLHF.

The gene calls are TRBV18 and TRBJ2-3; possible D gene TRBD2, 6 bases. The V gene's germline CDR1 is KGHSH and CDR2 LQKENI. This CDR3 is built from 14 residues. Between the trimmed V and J ends, which lost 6 bases and 2 bases, there was a span of 12 bases. The CDR3 loop reads CASSEGLNTDTQYF. The DNA for the CDR3 is TGTGCCAGCTCGGAGGGTCTTAACACAGATACGCAGTATTTT.

This clone is a singleton in its sample. The chain links TRBV7-8 to TRBJ2-7, with 8 positions matching TRBD1. The CDR3 spans 16 residues. J gave up 2 bases and V 5 bases, and 11 bases lay outside the gene matches. Germline assignment: CDR1 SGHVS and CDR2 FQNEAQ. CDR3 DNA: TGTGCCAGCAGCCCACCCACAAGGACAGGGCCCTACGAGCAGTACTTC. Its translation: CASSPPTRTGPYEQYF.

The J gene is TRBJ2-5, the V gene TRBV27, with 7 bases fitting TRBD2. Germline V gives CDR1 MNHEY, CDR2 SMNVEV (reference sequence). J lost 2 bases, V lost 5 bases, and 11 bases had no gene match. The CDR3 is 16 residues long. CDR3 in DNA: TGTGCCAGCAGTCCCGACCTGGGACTAACTCAAGAGACCCAGTACTTC. This gives the protein CASSPDLGLTQETQYF.

The V and J genes are TRBV6-5 and TRBJ1-2; 10 bases align to TRBD1. The CDR3 length is 13 residues. Germline V gene sequence: CDR1 MNHEY, CDR2 SVGAGI. Unmatched junction bases numbered 2, after V lost 6 bases and J lost 4 bases. The CDR3 nucleotides read TGTGCCAGCAGCGGACAGGGGGTCTATGGCTACACCTTC. This sequence encodes CASSGQGVYGYTF.

V gene TRBV6-5 combines with J gene TRBJ2-1, with 10 bases identical to TRBD2. The trim removed 5 bases at V and 7 bases at J, leaving 5 bases unmatched. This CDR3 spans 14 amino acids. From germline, CDR1 is MNHEY and CDR2 SVGAGI. CDR3 loop: CASSTLAGVNEQFF. For the CDR3, the DNA is TGTGCCAGCAGTACCCTAGCGGGAGTAAATGAGCAGTTCTTC.

The chain has TRBV7-2 and TRBJ1-3; a possible D gene is TRBD1 (6 bases). The CDR3 spans 15 residues. The germline V gene has CDR1 SGHTA and CDR2 FQGNSA. The V end lost 4 bases, the J end lost 4 bases, and 14 bases lay between the germline ends. CDR3 sequence reads: CASSSHRVGGNTIYF. CDR3 bases: TGTGCCAGCAGCTCACACAGGGTCGGAGGAAACACCATATATTTT.

This clone was seen a single time. V usage is TRBV30 and J usage is TRBJ1-1, with TRBD1 as a possible D gene (6 bases). Germline loops: CDR1 GTSNPN, CDR2 SVGIG (reference sequence). This CDR3 region has 11 residues. The V gene lost 1 base and the J gene lost 7 bases, with 7 bases spanning the gap. The CDR3: CAWSGDIEAFF. Here the CDR3 DNA reads TGTGCCTGGAGTGGGGACATTGAAGCTTTCTTT.

This clone was detected a few times. The rearrangement uses TRBV27 and TRBJ2-7; D is possibly TRBD1 (5 bases). Between the trimmed V and J ends, which lost 1 base and 4 bases, there was a span of 11 bases. This CDR3 spans 14 amino acids. CDR1 is MNHEY, CDR2 SMNVEV, per germline (reference sequence). The CDR3 DNA is TGTGCCAGCAGTTTATTATCCAGGGAATACGAGCAGTACTTC. The encoded protein is CASSLLSREYEQYF.